This T cell receptor beta chain was recorded in a study of blood T cell repertoires in COVID-19. Across the study: Sites in the United States, Italy and Spain provided acute and convalescent COVID-19 samples.

Participants, 18 to 89 years old, spanned around 26 US areas. Someone with COVID-19 had been met by exposed participants within 2 weeks before study entry. Produced via immunoSEQ multiplex PCR; TCRdb's table is partial and in-frame only. Here the sample spans under 400,000 clones, about nine tenths being singletons. The V gene end was trimmed by 0 bases and the J gene end by 7 bases; junction bases not matched to a gene: 11. Looked up from germline, CDR1 is MNHEY and CDR2 is SVGAGI. There are 16 residues in the CDR3. Material: PBMCs or T cells enriched from blood (not recorded which). This chain links TRBV6-5 with TRBJ1-1; 7 bases align to TRBD1. This receptor was identified in a woman in her 30s who had been exposed to COVID-19. CDR3 sequence reads: CASSYSGWGTAYEAFF. CDR3 coding DNA: TGTGCCAGCAGTTACTCGGGGTGGGGGACAGCGTATGAAGCTTTCTTT.